This TCR beta chain stems from a study of human T cells and chemical hapten exposure. After removal of 7 bases from V and 0 bases from J, the junction contained 3 bases not matched to a gene. CDR3 length: 15 amino acids. CDR1 and CDR2 from the germline V gene are LNHDA and SQIVND (reference sequence). The time point here: patch test 2, 6 weeks after DPC sensitization. Treatment noted: therapeutic diphenylcyclopropenone sensitization with weekly scalp DPC. Each CDR3 protein gets one entry after TCRdb re-called the RACE reads with MiXCR. The table lists under 85,000 distinct CDR3 sequences, about 9.4% of them singletons, with about 6.9% in the top ten.

The receptor was derived from a woman aged 45-65 years with alopecia areata. Some clones in this sample may be carry-over from other donors' samples. The rearrangement joins TRBV19 to TRBJ2-6; 7 bases agree with TRBD1. The starting material was whole blood, obtained in connection with sensitization to the hapten diphenylcyclopropenone (DPC). In DNA form, the CDR3 reads TGTGCCAGTACCACAGGGGTCTCTGGGGCCAACGTCCTGACTTTC. It encodes CASTTGVSGANVLTF.